This TCR beta chain stems from a study of T cells in Graves' hyperthyroidism and ophthalmopathy. The germline CDR1 and CDR2 sequences are MNHNY and SVGAGI (reference sequence). Trimming took 5 bases from V and 13 from J; bases not matched to a gene: 11. There are 14 residues in the CDR3. Researchers took RNA transcripts and amplified the TCR beta CDR3 regions from them. The TCR CDR3 was amplified in a first-round RT-PCR using the HTBI primer set. TCRdb re-called the multiplex PCR reads with MiXCR, one entry per CDR3 protein. The sample consists of 500,000 to 800,000 distinct CDR3 sequences, roughly 46% of them appearing once. Researchers barred patients who had uncontrolled infection, other autoimmune disease, pregnancy or lactation. Diagnostic assessment was based on clinical symptoms, serum thyroxine and TRAb, thyroid ultrasound and orbital computed tomography. Whole-study findings and limits: By a 13 V-J model, ophthalmopathy was set apart from stable hyperthyroidism. Blood held most thyroid clonotypes expanded above 0.001 frequency.

This clonotype was seen only a few times. As yet, its antigen is unknown. The receptor was derived from an adult man with Graves' disease, either hyperthyroidism or ophthalmopathy (not recorded which). The gene calls are TRBV6-6 and TRBJ1-4; TRBD1 agrees at 9 bases. The sequencing input was peripheral blood or thyroid tissue (not recorded which). The CDR3 sequence: CASSEGTGRLSLFF. The CDR3 nucleotides read TGTGCCAGCAGTGAGGGGACAGGGCGACTTTCACTGTTTTTT.